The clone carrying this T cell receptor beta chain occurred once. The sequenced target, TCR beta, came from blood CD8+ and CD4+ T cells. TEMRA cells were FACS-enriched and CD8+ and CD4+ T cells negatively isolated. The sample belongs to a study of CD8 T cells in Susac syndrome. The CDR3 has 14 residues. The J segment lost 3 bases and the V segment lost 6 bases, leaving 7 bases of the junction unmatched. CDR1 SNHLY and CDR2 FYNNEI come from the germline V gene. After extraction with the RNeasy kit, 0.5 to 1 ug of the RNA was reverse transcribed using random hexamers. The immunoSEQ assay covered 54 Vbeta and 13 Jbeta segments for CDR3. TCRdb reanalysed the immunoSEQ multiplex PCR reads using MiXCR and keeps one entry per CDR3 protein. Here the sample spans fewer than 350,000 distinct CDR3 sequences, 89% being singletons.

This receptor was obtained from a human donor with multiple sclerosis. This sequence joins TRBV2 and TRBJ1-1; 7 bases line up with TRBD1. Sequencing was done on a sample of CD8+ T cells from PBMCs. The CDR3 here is CASRRYRGDTEAFF. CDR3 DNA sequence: TGTGCCAGCAGACGCTACAGGGGAGACACTGAAGCTTTCTTT.